What follows are 8 T cell receptor beta chains derived from one specimen sequenced in a study of CD8+ T cells in alopecia areata. Reverse transcription of extracted RNA yielded cDNA, which provided the sequencing template. Sequencing used immunoSEQ multiplex PCR; TCRdb keeps in-frame clones, though not all of them. The sample contains under 130,000 clones, around three fifths of which appear only once. Source material: CD4+ T cells sorted from blood. The receptors were sampled from a human donor in good health.

J is TRBJ2-1 and V is TRBV29-1, with TRBD2 identical over 12 bases. There are 15 residues in the CDR3. V lost 6 bases to trimming and J lost 6 bases; unmatched junction nucleotides: 9. The V gene's germline CDR1 is SQVTM and CDR2 ANQGSEA. CDR3 in amino acids: CSVTNLAGGINEQFF. In nucleotides, the CDR3 is TGCAGCGTCACGAACCTAGCGGGGGGGATCAATGAGCAGTTCTTC.

The sample holds one count of this clone. The chain uses TRBV29-1 and TRBJ2-5; 9 nucleotides match TRBD1. The CDR3 has 14 residues. V gave up 8 bases and J gave up 5 bases; unmatched junction bases: 12. CDR1 is SQVTM, CDR2 ANQGSEA, per germline. CDR3 amino acids: CSISGTGNAETQYF. The CDR3 DNA reads as TGCAGCATATCCGGGACAGGGAACGCGGAGACCCAGTACTTC.

V is TRBV7-6 and J is TRBJ1-1; D is undetermined. The CDR3 is 13 amino acids. The germline CDR1 and CDR2 sequences are SGHVS and FNYEAQ. Trimming left V 1 base short and J 0 bases short, with 3 bases between. This CDR3 is CASSLDVNTEAFF. CDR3 nucleotides: TGTGCCAGCAGCTTAGATGTGAACACTGAAGCTTTCTTT.

This chain uses TRBV5-1 with TRBJ2-7; 9 bases match TRBD1. From germline, CDR1 is SGHRS and CDR2 YFSETQ. CDR3 length equals 14 residues. Unmatched junction bases numbered 8, after V lost 4 bases and J lost 6 bases. The DNA for the CDR3 is TGCGCCAGCAGCGGCCGGACAGGGGAGGGCGAGCAGTACTTC. This encodes CASSGRTGEGEQYF.

The chain uses TRBV6-5 and TRBJ2-3; unclear D gene. CDR1 is MNHEY, CDR2 SVGAGI, per germline. The CDR3 is 13 residues long. V was clipped by 2 bases and J by 1 base, with 4 bases between them. CDR3 in amino acids: CASSYPGTDTQYF. As DNA, the CDR3 is TGTGCCAGCAGTTACCCAGGCACAGATACGCAGTATTTT.

This clone has more than one count but fewer than ten. The V and J genes are TRBV6-5 and TRBJ1-1; no reliable D call. This CDR3 is built from 15 residues. The germline V gene has CDR1 MNHEY and CDR2 SVGAGI. The ends were cut back, 3 bases at V and 7 bases at J, with 18 bases in the middle. CDR3 coding DNA: TGTGCCAGCAGTTATTCTCAGCACCCAGGTAGTGAAGCTTTCTTT. Its translation is CASSYSQHPGSEAFF.

This clone was counted only a few times. The chain couples TRBV4-3 to TRBJ1-2, with D perhaps matching TRBD1 (6 bases). Germline V lookup: CDR1 LGHNA, CDR2 YSLEER. V was shortened by 0 bases and J by 4 bases, with 18 bases between the two germline ends. The CDR3 runs 17 residues. CDR3 in amino acids: CASSQDPKSGAAYGYTF. For the CDR3, the DNA is TGCGCCAGCAGCCAAGATCCGAAATCAGGGGCGGCCTATGGCTACACCTTC.

The CDR3 region is CASSQGTGGTDTQYF. The CDR3 region has the DNA TGCGCCAGCAGCCAAGGGACAGGGGGCACAGATACGCAGTATTTT. The rearrangement joins TRBV23-1 to TRBJ2-3; TRBD1 agrees at 10 bases. TRBV23-1 is an ORF; its function is uncertain. The ends lost 6 bases at V and 1 base at J; junction bases unmatched: 4. CDR3 length: 15 residues.